These 27 T cell receptor beta chains were all obtained from the same sample, sequenced in a study of T cells in localized non-small cell lung cancer. The protocol was immunoSEQ multiplex PCR, while the TCRdb copy is restricted to in-frame clones and leaves out a portion. The sample lists under 150,000 clones; roughly 90% were seen once. The sequencing here drew on peripheral blood, taken before any cancer treatment. The receptors were gathered from a female donor aged 60 or older with stage I lung adenocarcinoma.

This clone was seen more than once but under ten times. The V call is TRBV30, the J call TRBJ2-1, with D hard to call. This CDR3 is 12 amino acids long. V was shortened by 3 bases and J by 3 bases, with 6 bases between the two germline ends. In germline, CDR1 is GTSNPN, CDR2 SVGIG (reference sequence). In DNA form, the CDR3 reads TGTGCCTGGAGCCCCCACTACAATGAGCAGTTCTTC. Translating gives CAWSPHYNEQFF.

J is TRBJ2-3 and V is TRBV2; 7 nucleotides line up with TRBD1. Germline-derived CDR1 and CDR2 are SNHLY and FYNNEI. This CDR3 has 14 residues. Unmatched junction bases numbered 5, after V lost 6 bases and J lost 2 bases. The CDR3 is CASRRQGNTDTQYF. CDR3 in DNA: TGTGCCAGCAGGCGACAGGGTAACACAGATACGCAGTATTTT.

This clone showed up just once. The chain links TRBV5-1 to TRBJ2-1, with 14 nucleotides matching TRBD2. The CDR3 totals 16 residues. Germline V gene sequence: CDR1 SGHRS, CDR2 YFSETQ. Trimming cost V 4 bases and J 7 bases; bases outside gene matches: 7. DNA for the CDR3: TGCGCCAGCAGCCGACTAGCGGGAGGGCCTTTTAATGAGCAGTTCTTC. As protein: CASSRLAGGPFNEQFF.

This rearrangement joins TRBV21-1 to TRBJ2-7; the D call in the table, TRBD2, was not verified against the DNA. TRBV21-1 is flagged as a pseudogene. The CDR3 sequence is 13 residues long. Here the CDR3 reads CASSKVGGGEQYF. In DNA form, the CDR3 reads TGTGCCAGCAGCAAAGTGGGGGGAGGCGAGCAGTACTTC.

CDR3 nucleotide sequence: TGTGCCAGCAGCTTAGCGGGACTAGAGACCCAGTACTTC. Its protein is CASSLAGLETQYF. This chain joins TRBV7-9 and TRBJ2-5; D is possibly TRBD2 (6 bases). Germline CDR1 reads SEHNR; CDR2 reads FQNEAQ (reference sequence). V lost 0 bases, J lost 4 bases, and 6 bases lay in between. CDR3 length: 13 residues. The whole variable domain, filled in from reference TRBV7-9 and TRBJ2-5, reads DTGVSQNPRHKITKRGQNVTFRCDPISEHNRLYWYRQTLGQGPEFLTYFQNEAQLEKSRLLSDRFSAERPKGSFSTLEIQRTEQGDSAMYLCASSLAGLETQYFGPGTRLLVL.

The chain couples TRBV6-1 to TRBJ2-6; a weak D match, TRBD2 (6 bases). The V end lost 7 bases, the J end lost 4 bases, and 11 bases lay between the germline ends. CDR3 length: 14 amino acids. CDR1 is MNHNS, CDR2 SASEGT, per germline. Here the CDR3 reads CASTGVSGANVLTF. For the CDR3, the DNA is TGTGCCAGCACGGGGGTTTCGGGGGCCAACGTCCTGACTTTC.

CDR3 sequence reads: CASSYLGPSSGTEAFF. The CDR3 nucleotides read TGTGCCAGCAGCTATTTAGGACCCTCTAGCGGCACTGAAGCTTTCTTT. The V gene is TRBV6-6, the J gene TRBJ1-1; D call uncertain. V was shortened by 6 bases and J by 4 bases, with 21 bases between the two germline ends. The V gene's germline CDR1 is MNHNY and CDR2 SVGAGI (reference sequence). The CDR3 sequence is 16 residues long.

The rearrangement links TRBV2 to TRBJ2-7; D not certain. The CDR3 spans 13 residues. The V and J ends lost 5 bases and 3 bases respectively, with 11 bases between them. CDR1 is SNHLY, CDR2 FYNNEI, per germline. CDR3: CASSLVEGYEQYF. CDR3 nucleotides: TGTGCCAGCAGTTTAGTGGAAGGCTACGAGCAGTACTTC.

V usage is TRBV7-2 and J usage is TRBJ2-1; 7 bases map to TRBD2. This CDR3 region has 14 residues. Germline V gives CDR1 SGHTA, CDR2 FQGNSA. J was trimmed by 11 bases and V by 5 bases; bases with no gene match: 12. CDR3 nucleotide sequence: TGTGCCAGCAGCGCCACGTCGACTAGCTCTAAGCAGTTCTTC. Amino acid sequence: CASSATSTSSKQFF.

This chain links TRBV6-5 with TRBJ1-1; 8 bases fit TRBD1. The germline V gene encodes CDR1 MNHEY and CDR2 SVGAGI. CDR3 length: 14 amino acids. V lost 5 bases and J lost 3; bases outside the gene matches: 5. The CDR3 nucleotides read TGTGCCAGCAGTAGGACAGGGAGGGACACTGAAGCTTTCTTT. Its protein product is CASSRTGRDTEAFF.

This clone was counted a single time. An end of the junction differs from the germline gene, which may be a read error. The same CDR3 also results from other DNA sequences found in this sample. The genes are TRBV5-1 and TRBJ2-5; D possibly corresponds to TRBD1 (5 bases). The CDR3 is made up of 13 amino acids. CDR1 and CDR2 (germline): SGHRS, YFSETQ. The CDR3, as DNA: TGCGCCAGCCGCCAGGGCTACCAGGAGACCCAGTACTTC. It codes for CASRQGYQETQYF.

The CDR3 is CASSPRVPGSGELFF. The CDR3 DNA is TGTGCCAGCAGCCCACGGGTCCCGGGGTCCGGGGAGCTGTTTTTT. This chain links TRBV7-8 with TRBJ2-2; perhaps TRBD2 as D (5 bases). The CDR3 covers 15 residues. Trimming left V 5 bases short and J 6 bases short, with 16 bases between. CDR1 SGHVS and CDR2 FQNEAQ come from the germline V gene.

The chain uses TRBV11-1 and TRBJ2-7; D is unresolved. In germline, CDR1 is SGHAT, CDR2 FQDESV (reference sequence). The CDR3 has 15 residues. V shed 1 base and J shed 3 bases, with 13 bases lying between them. CDR3: CASSLEGQRHYEQYF. The CDR3 DNA reads as TGTGCCAGCAGCTTAGAAGGGCAGAGGCACTACGAGCAGTACTTC.

This clone was seen a single time. This chain connects TRBV27 to TRBJ2-3, with D perhaps TRBD2 (6 bases). V was cut by 4 bases and J by 10 bases, with 27 bases left in between. CDR3 length: 17 residues. CDR1 is MNHEY and CDR2 is SMNVEV in the germline V gene (reference sequence). CDR3: CASSSPRDSIRVDAQYF. As DNA, the CDR3 is TGTGCCAGCAGTTCCCCCCGGGACTCAATTAGGGTGGATGCGCAGTATTTT.

The rearrangement links TRBV5-4 to TRBJ2-5, with 10 bases that match TRBD2. CDR3 length: 17 residues. Trimming cost V 0 bases and J 4 bases; bases outside gene matches: 9. Germline V CDR1 and CDR2: SGHNT, YYREEE (reference sequence). The CDR3 sequence is CASSLGGASGRGETQYF. CDR3 coding DNA: TGTGCCAGCAGCTTGGGGGGAGCTAGCGGGAGAGGAGAGACCCAGTACTTC.

This clone was observed once. The CDR3 DNA is TGCAGCGTTGACCAGGACCTACTACAGGATACGCAGTATTTT. This sequence encodes CSVDQDLLQDTQYF. This chain joins TRBV29-1 and TRBJ2-3; D uncertain. The CDR3 extends over 14 amino acids. With 3 bases removed from V and 6 bases from J, the gap between germline ends came to 16 bases. Germline CDR1 is SQVTM and CDR2 is ANQGSEA.

This clone was seen only a few times. This sample also contains other DNA sequences that code for the same CDR3. The chain employs TRBV5-1 and TRBJ1-5; D remains unclear. Looked up from germline, CDR1 is SGHRS and CDR2 is YFSETQ. The CDR3 contains 13 residues. V was trimmed by 1 base and J by 2 bases, leaving 4 bases between them. The CDR3 region is CASSLSGNQPQHF. The DNA of the CDR3 is TGCGCCAGCAGCTTGAGCGGCAATCAGCCCCAGCATTTT.

This rearrangement joins TRBV11-2 to TRBJ1-3, with TRBD1 matching over 8 bases. Trimming cost V 8 bases and J 3 bases; bases outside gene matches: 3. The CDR3 spans 13 residues. From germline, CDR1 is SGHAT and CDR2 FQNNGV. CDR3 in DNA: TGTGCCAGCGGGGACAGGCGTGGAAACACCATATATTTT. Its translation is CASGDRRGNTIYF.

On this clone itself: This specimen includes other DNA sequences encoding the same CDR3. This chain uses TRBV5-1 with TRBJ2-1, with D possibly TRBD2 on 5 matching bases. The ends were cut back, 4 bases at V and 3 bases at J, with 8 bases in the middle. CDR3 size: 13 residues. Per the germline V gene, CDR1 is SGHRS and CDR2 is YFSETQ. CDR3 residues: CASSLGLYNEQFF. For the CDR3, the DNA is TGCGCCAGCAGCCTCGGACTCTACAATGAGCAGTTCTTC.

The chain joins TRBV5-1 to TRBJ2-3; the D gene is possibly TRBD2 (6 bases). The CDR3 is 17 amino acids. Per germline, CDR1 SGHRS and CDR2 YFSETQ. The germline V and J ends were trimmed by 0 bases and 0 bases, with 14 bases remaining between them. The CDR3 bases are TGCGCCAGCAGCTTGGTGGGACTCACTGAGAGCACAGATACGCAGTATTTT. Amino acids: CASSLVGLTESTDTQYF.

The chain joins TRBV6-1 to TRBJ2-6; no clear D gene. The germline V gene has CDR1 MNHNS and CDR2 SASEGT. The CDR3 has 16 amino acids. The V end lost 2 bases, the J end lost 0 bases, and 8 bases lay between the germline ends. CDR3 protein: CASSEPGLSGANVLTF. The CDR3 DNA sequence: TGTGCCAGCAGTGAACCGGGCCTCTCTGGGGCCAACGTCCTGACTTTC.

The CDR3 region has the DNA TGTGCCAGCAGCTTAGTACAAGAGACCCAGTACTTC. Amino acids: CASSLVQETQYF. The chain carries TRBV7-9 and TRBJ2-5; D unclear. The CDR3 runs to 12 residues. The V and J ends lost 1 base and 2 bases respectively, with 2 bases between them. Germline assignment: CDR1 SEHNR and CDR2 FQNEAQ (reference sequence). Based on the CDR3 plus reference TRBV7-9 and TRBJ2-5, the full variable domain is DTGVSQNPRHKITKRGQNVTFRCDPISEHNRLYWYRQTLGQGPEFLTYFQNEAQLEKSRLLSDRFSAERPKGSFSTLEIQRTEQGDSAMYLCASSLVQETQYFGPGTRLLVL.

The chain couples TRBV7-7 to TRBJ2-1; 7 bases are a match to TRBD2. V gave up 2 bases and J gave up 4 bases; unmatched junction bases: 23. This CDR3 has 21 residues. Germline V gene data show CDR1 as SSHAT and CDR2 as FNYEAQ (reference sequence). CDR3 amino acids: CASSLSSLGASGGISYNEQFF. The CDR3 DNA reads TGTGCCAGCAGCTTAAGTAGCCTCGGTGCTAGCGGAGGAATTTCATACAATGAGCAGTTCTTC.

This rearrangement joins TRBV13 to TRBJ2-7; 8 nucleotides match TRBD2. Trimming cost V 5 bases and J 6 bases; bases outside gene matches: 9. Germline V gene sequence: CDR1 PRHDT, CDR2 FYEKMQ (reference sequence). The CDR3 length is 14 residues. CDR3 sequence (DNA): TGTGCCAGCAGCCCCAGGACTAGCTCCAGCGAGCAGTACTTC. Translating gives CASSPRTSSSEQYF.

The V call is TRBV19, the J call TRBJ2-1; 8 bases match TRBD1. In germline, CDR1 is LNHDA, CDR2 SQIVND (reference sequence). The CDR3 spans 14 residues. The trim removed 1 base at V and 6 bases at J, leaving 2 bases unmatched. CDR3: CASSIGRGRNEQFF. DNA of the CDR3: TGTGCCAGTAGTATAGGCAGGGGGCGCAATGAGCAGTTCTTC.

The chain combines TRBV11-2 with TRBJ2-1, with 8 positions matching TRBD2. The CDR3 extends over 14 amino acids. Losses at the gene ends were 3 bases for V and 6 bases for J; bases not matched to a gene: 4. CDR1 is SGHAT, CDR2 FQNNGV, per germline. CDR3 amino acids: CASSLAGGGNEQFF. CDR3 DNA: TGTGCCAGCAGCTTGGCGGGAGGTGGCAATGAGCAGTTCTTC.

The V and J genes are TRBV10-3 and TRBJ2-7, with D perhaps matching TRBD1 or TRBD2 (5 bases each). The germline V and J ends were trimmed by 4 bases and 2 bases, with 12 bases remaining between them. Germline loops: CDR1 ENHRY, CDR2 SYGVKD. The CDR3 is 14 amino acids. CDR3 DNA: TGTGCCATCAGTGGATCAGGGACGACCTACGAGCAGTACTTC. It specifies CAISGSGTTYEQYF.